This T cell receptor beta chain emerged from a study of T cell responses to AZD1222 COVID-19 vaccine (dated by TCRdb to about 2021). As for the study more broadly: A total of 230 to 250 trial participants underwent TCR sequencing, of whom 200 to 220 received two doses of AZD1222 and about 25 received two doses of the MenACWY control vaccine. Enrollment into the trials was organized by age into subgroups of 18-55, 56-69 and 70-plus years, and those subgroups contained about 160, 30 and 59 TCR-sequenced participants, respectively.

What the authors observed across the whole study: Because no day 14 peak-response samples were available, repertoires were characterized only after the peak T cell response. Reportedly, almost half of the unique spike-specific TCRs recognized epitopes lying outside the regions that are mutated in the B.1.351 and B.1.1.7 variants. In the small 56-69-year group, the increase in depth fell short of significance, most likely because of low power. Conclusions about previously exposed vaccinees are limited because only a handful of AZD1222 recipients were SARS-CoV-2 seropositive at baseline. The whole spike protein was spanned by vaccine-associated CD4 TCRs, and dominant responses were seen in regions 160-218 and 743-854. Participants were mostly white British, with more females than males. The authors suggested clonal diversity may have been underestimated. A significant rise in spike-specific TCR breadth and depth was observed after two AZD1222 doses relative to day 0 and relative to MenACWY recipients.

Reading the label with the study, this specimen's time point is: about 28 days (+/-7) after the second vaccine dose. AZD1222 recipients given second doses at about 4 weeks or at about 12 weeks were pooled, since spike-specific TCR depth and breadth were not found to differ between the two schedules. The vaccinee samples were drawn from two UK trials, COV001 and COV002, one of which was a single-blind randomized controlled phase 2/3 trial testing AZD1222 (ChAdOx1 nCoV-19) in healthy adults. For TCRbeta chain sequencing, PBMC samples were collected from trial participants at day 0 and at day 28 after the second dose. Concerning this clone: Which antigen it targets is not known. The record has no base qualities; no much larger clone is one base away.

Reading from cysteine to phenylalanine, the CDR3 counts 12 amino acids. Only the CDR3 portion is preserved as DNA: 36 bases, with reading frame beginning at the first base. V and J are trimmed by 6 bases and 7 bases, and the gene matches miss 4 bases of the junction. The CDR3 regions of human TCRbeta chains were subjected to immunosequencing. The study's own analysis went as follows. Repertoire TCRs were checked for matches against a reference library of SARS-CoV-2-specific TCRs that had been generated using the MIRA antigen-specificity platform. Breadth meant the fraction of unique TCRs that were SARS-CoV-2-associated, whereas depth meant the fraction of total T cells that were SARS-CoV-2-associated. Using the MIRA data, each spike-specific TCR was mapped to the spike region that the TCR reacts to and placed in a CD4 or CD8 class. Log10-transformed breadth and depth values were compared by one-way ANOVA with Sidak's multiple comparisons tests. As stored in TCRdb, this immuneACCESS dataset retains in-frame rearrangements with V and J assigned. A fraction of the clones does not appear; measured against another copy, unresolved V genes explain less than half of the discrepancy, and the remainder lacks a known reason. That table is the source of V, J and clone size, and D and trimming were worked out from the DNA. The sample table contains 150,000 to 200,000 clones; only one count was recorded for around nine tenths of them. Around 1.1% of the sample lies in the top ten.

The source was peripheral blood, collected 28 days after the second AZD1222 dose. This clonotype was sampled from an adult who received the AZD1222 COVID-19 vaccine. The chain links TRBV12-3 or TRBV12-4 with TRBJ1-2; TRBD1 aligns with 8 central bases. The CDR3 region: CASRATGAGYTF. The nucleotides read TGTGCCAGCAGGGCGACAGGGGCTGGCTACACCTTC.